This T cell receptor beta chain was identified in a study of blood T cell repertoires in COVID-19. Study information: Samples of COVID-19 (acute and convalescent) were obtained from the United States, Italy and Spain. The cDNA or gDNA used as material had been derived from T cells, B-cell-depleted T cells, or PBMCs.

This clone has a single count. Other DNA sequences in this specimen translate into the identical CDR3. Residents of approximately 25 US areas, aged roughly 18 to 89 years, made up the participants. Authors' methods: Quantification of nucleated cells was approximated via reference gene primer amplification. The assay was immunoSEQ multiplex PCR, and TCRdb's table has in-frame clones only and misses some. D and trimming come from the DNA, and the V and J calls and clone size come from that table. The sample lists about 350,000 clones, more than 85% seen once, with roughly 1% in the top ten. The CDR3 has 13 residues. Germline CDR1 and CDR2: LNHDA and SQIVND (reference sequence). Trimming removed 0 bases from V and 8 bases from J, with 10 bases in between.

This sequence originates from a woman aged 25 to 39 who had recovered from COVID-19. Sequencing was done on a sample of PBMCs or T cells enriched from blood (not recorded which). V and J are TRBV19 and TRBJ1-1, with TRBD1 as a possible D gene (6 bases). Here the CDR3 reads CASSIDRGAEAFF. The DNA of the CDR3 is TGTGCCAGTAGTATAGACAGGGGAGCAGAAGCTTTCTTT.